A single T cell receptor (beta chain) is shown here with its context. This entry comes from a study of CD8 T cells in Susac syndrome. Study background: Clinically active disease was present in 5 or 6 of the sequenced Susac syndrome patients. 8 or 9 of these patients were in remission. When their blood was taken, the Susac syndrome patients had either not yet had any therapy, were taking corticosteroids, or were taking intravenous immunoglobulin alone.

Random hexamers primed reverse transcription of about 0.45 to 1 ug RNA. The method of amplification for TCR beta CDR3 was immunoSEQ multiplex PCR, covering 54 Vbeta and 13 Jbeta. Each CDR3 protein is one row after TCRdb ran MiXCR on the immunoSEQ multiplex PCR reads. Of tens of thousands of distinct CDR3 sequences in the sample, approximately 94% were seen once. V was trimmed by 0 bases and J by 4 bases, leaving 11 bases between them. Germline-derived CDR1 and CDR2 are SGDLS and YYNGEE. This CDR3 is 15 amino acids long. TEMRA cells were FACS-enriched, and CD8+ and CD4+ T cells were isolated negatively.

Sequenced input: CD8+ T cells from PBMCs. The receptor was derived from a human donor with Susac syndrome. V and J are TRBV9 and TRBJ1-5; D is perhaps TRBD1 (6 bases). CDR3 coding DNA: TGTGCCAGCAGCGTAGGAGGGGGGGCTAATCAGCCCCAGCATTTT. This translates into CASSVGGGANQPQHF.